Below, 31 T cell receptor beta chains from the same sample are listed, as sequenced in a study of tumor and adjacent non-tumor tissue in lung cancer. RNA was extracted from bulk tissue without any cell sorting. Three rounds of nested PCR, following a modified ARM-PCR protocol, produced the TCRbeta library. TCRdb analysed the multiplex PCR reads with MiXCR anew, one entry per CDR3 protein. The sample lists 77,000 or so distinct CDR3 sequences, around 74% occurring once. The sample consisted of lung tumor tissue. The receptors come from a woman aged 50 to 60 with non-small cell lung cancer.

A remark on this clonotype: The final CDR3 position lacks the conserved phenylalanine or tryptophan, pointing to a likely read error. The J gene is TRBJ2-7, the V gene TRBV20-1; 11 bases fit TRBD2. CDR3 size: 14 residues. Germline V gene sequence: CDR1 DFQATT, CDR2 SNEGSKA (reference sequence). This chain's CDR3 is CSAGGTSGIYVQYI. The CDR3 DNA sequence: TGCAGTGCTGGCGGGACTAGCGGTATCTACGTGCAGTACATC.

The rearrangement links TRBV11-3 to TRBJ2-2; D perhaps matches TRBD2 (7 bases). This CDR3 region has 14 residues. CDR1 and CDR2 from the germline V gene are SGHNT and YENEEA. V shed 5 bases and J shed 12 bases, with 19 bases lying between them. CDR3 sequence reads: CASSLSGGTRKLFF. CDR3 DNA sequence: TGTGCCAGCAGCCTATCGGGGGGCACCAGGAAGCTGTTTTTT.

Comment on this clonotype: This could be a read error, since a much larger clone is one nucleotide away. The V gene is TRBV14, the J gene TRBJ2-1; a possible D gene is TRBD1 (6 bases). Germline-derived CDR1 and CDR2 are SGHDN and FVKESK. CDR3 length equals 12 residues. The CDR3: CVSSLDRIRGFF. CDR3 DNA: TGTGTCAGCAGCCTTGACAGGATCAGAGGGTTCTTC. Full variable domain (remainder filled in from reference TRBV14 and TRBJ2-1): EAGVTQFPSHSVIEKGQTVTLRCDPISGHDNLYWYRRVMGKEIKFLLHFVKESKQDESGMPNNRFLAERTGGTYSTLKVQPAELEDSGVYFCVSSLDRIRGFFGPGTRLTVL.

On this clonotype: Since no conserved phenylalanine or tryptophan closes the CDR3, a read error is the likely cause. The chain joins TRBV4-1 to TRBJ1-2; 8 bases are shared with TRBD1. Germline V gene lookup returns CDR1 MGHRA and CDR2 YSYEKL. V was pared by 4 bases and J by 6 bases, with 10 bases of the junction left unmatched. CDR3 size: 15 residues. The CDR3 spells CASSPKPGQDHGYTI. CDR3 bases: TGCGCCAGCAGCCCGAAACCGGGACAGGATCATGGCTACACCATC.

Regarding this clonotype: This may come from a read error, since a much larger clone is one base off. J is TRBJ1-2 and V is TRBV30; a weak D match, TRBD1 (5 bases). This CDR3 has 13 residues. Germline loops: CDR1 GTSNPN, CDR2 SVGIG (reference sequence). The CDR3 reads CAWSTELNYGCTF. CDR3 sequence (DNA): TGTGCCTGGTCGACAGAACTTAACTATGGCTGCACCTTC.

By sample fraction, this clonotype is large. The V and J genes are TRBV11-2 and TRBJ2-3; a possible D gene is TRBD2 (7 bases). Trimming cost V 10 bases and J 4 bases, with 9 bases left between them. The CDR3 is made up of 11 amino acids. CDR1 and CDR2 (germline): SGHAT, FQNNGV. Written as DNA, the CDR3 is TGTGCCATGGGGGGGCCAGATACGCAGTATTTT. It yields the protein CAMGGPDTQYF.

The gene calls are TRBV11-2 and TRBJ2-3; D is uncertain. This CDR3 is 13 amino acids long. Germline V gene sequence: CDR1 SGHAT, CDR2 FQNNGV. V lost 0 bases, J lost 14 bases, and 15 bases lay in between. CDR3 residues: CASSLDRADARYF. The CDR3, as DNA: TGTGCCAGCAGCTTAGATCGGGCAGATGCTCGGTATTTT.

This rearrangement joins TRBV6-5 to TRBJ1-4; 8 bases are a match to TRBD1. The CDR3 runs to 20 residues. The V and J ends lost 0 bases and 13 bases, in that order; junction bases with no gene match: 25. CDR1 MNHEY and CDR2 SVGAGI come from the germline V gene. The DNA for the CDR3 is TGTGCCAGCAGTTACTCGATGGGCCTCGGGACAGGTCCTCTTAATGATAGACTGTTTTTT. Protein sequence: CASSYSMGLGTGPLNDRLFF.

As concerns this clonotype: The junction and the germline gene differ at one end; a read error may be behind it. This chain connects TRBV12-3 or TRBV12-4 to TRBJ1-2; D perhaps matches TRBD1 (5 bases). The CDR3 covers 14 residues. CDR3 in DNA: TGTGCCAGCAGGTATACGACAGAATGCTATGGCTACATCTTC. This sequence encodes CASRYTTECYGYIF.

Comment on this clonotype: The missing conserved phenylalanine or tryptophan at the end of this CDR3 makes a read error likely. The V gene is TRBV6-1, the J gene TRBJ2-5, with unresolved D. The CDR3 runs to 15 residues. Germline V CDR1 and CDR2: MNHNS, SASEGT. V shed 9 bases and J shed 1 base, with 18 bases lying between them. The DNA for the CDR3 is TGTGCCAGTAACCGACAACGGTGGGGCCAAGAGACCCAGTACTTA. It translates to CASNRQRWGQETQYL.

A note on this clonotype: The conserved final phenylalanine or tryptophan is absent from the CDR3, which likely points to a read error. The gene calls are TRBV11-2 and TRBJ1-2, with D possibly being TRBD1 (5 bases). Germline-derived CDR1 and CDR2 are SGHAT and FQNNGV. The CDR3 spans 16 residues. CDR3 protein: CASSLGPSGAAYVYTL. CDR3 in DNA: TGTGCCAGCAGCTTAGGCCCCTCCGGGGCAGCCTATGTCTACACCCTC.

Only one count was recorded for this clonotype. The CDR3 does not close with the conserved phenylalanine or tryptophan, likely indicating a read error. This sequence joins TRBV29-1 and TRBJ1-2, with no clear D. The CDR3 loop spans 12 amino acids. CDR1 and CDR2 from the germline V gene are SQVTM and ANQGSEA. The CDR3, as DNA: TGTAGCCTTGAAAAGGAAAACTATGGCTACACCTTA. It encodes CSLEKENYGYTL.

With regard to this clonotype: The junction differs from germline at one of its ends, possibly a read error. The chain carries TRBV29-1 and TRBJ2-7, with D uncertain. The CDR3 contains 12 residues. Germline loops: CDR1 SQVTM, CDR2 ANQGSEA. For the CDR3, the DNA is TGCAGCGTTGGACTGGCATCCTACGGGCAGTACTTC. It encodes CSVGLASYGQYF.

In regard to this clonotype: One junction end disagrees with the germline gene, perhaps due to a read error. V is TRBV4-1 and J is TRBJ2-1; 9 bases line up with TRBD2. The CDR3 extends over 16 amino acids. Germline V gene lookup returns CDR1 MGHRA and CDR2 YSYEKL. The CDR3 loop is CANSQEVAGELYEQFF. CDR3 nucleotide sequence: TGCGCCAACAGCCAAGAGGTAGCGGGAGAGCTCTATGAGCAGTTCTTC.

Regarding this clonotype: At one end the junction does not follow the germline gene, possibly because of a read error. The rearrangement joins TRBV11-3 to TRBJ1-2; D remains ambiguous. Germline CDR1 SGHNT, CDR2 YENEEA. This CDR3 has 12 residues. The CDR3 DNA reads TGTGCCACCAAGACGGGCTTCTATGGATACACCTTC. This translates into CATKTGFYGYTF.

Concerning this clonotype itself: The junction departs from germline at one end; a sequencing error may be responsible. The chain employs TRBV4-1 and TRBJ1-1; D not resolved. The CDR3 is made up of 13 amino acids. Germline CDR1 is MGHRA and CDR2 is YSYEKL. The CDR3 loop is CASNLDSNTEAFF. CDR3 bases: TGTGCCAGCAACTTGGATTCGAACACTGAAGCCTTCTTT.

The rearrangement links TRBV10-3 to TRBJ2-5, with D possibly TRBD2 on 6 matching bases. The CDR3 covers 13 residues. Germline V lookup: CDR1 ENHRY, CDR2 SYGVKD. The V and J ends lost 11 bases and 4 bases respectively, with 17 bases between them. Here the CDR3 DNA reads TGTGCCGCCGCCGGCCAGGGAGGAGAGACCCAGTACTTC. This codes for CAAAGQGGETQYF.

As to this clonotype: A much more abundant neighbour one base away suggests this may be a read error. The V call is TRBV6-1, the J call TRBJ2-2, with D tentatively TRBD2 (5 bases). V gave up 11 bases and J gave up 3 bases, with 19 bases separating them. Germline assignment: CDR1 MNHNS and CDR2 SASEGT. The CDR3 consists of 15 residues. For the CDR3, the DNA is TGTGCCGGCACGACGGGGAATCGCGACACCGGGGAGCTGTTTTTT. Amino acid sequence: CAGTTGNRDTGELFF.

A word on this clonotype: Since no conserved phenylalanine or tryptophan closes the CDR3, a read error is the likely cause. This chain uses TRBV29-1 with TRBJ2-5, with D perhaps matching TRBD2 (5 bases). The V end lost 6 bases, the J end lost 3 bases, and 14 bases lay between the germline ends. Germline V CDR1 and CDR2: SQVTM, ANQGSEA. The CDR3 totals 13 residues. CDR3 in amino acids: CSVGVGSEETQYS. The DNA of the CDR3 is TGCAGCGTCGGGGTGGGTTCGGAAGAGACCCAGTACTCC.

As regards this clonotype: Mismatch with germline at one junction end may stem from a read error. The rearrangement links TRBV5-4 to TRBJ2-4, with D perhaps matching TRBD1 (6 bases). This CDR3 comprises 14 residues. The germline CDR1 and CDR2 sequences are SGHNT and YYREEE (reference sequence). The CDR3 sequence: CASNHRDTKNVQYF. The CDR3 DNA sequence: TGTGCCAGCAACCACAGGGACACCAAAAACGTTCAGTACTTC.

This chain uses TRBV6-5 with TRBJ2-7, with D perhaps TRBD2 (6 bases). This CDR3 region has 15 residues. V lost 6 bases, J lost 2 bases, and 17 bases lay in between. Germline V gene lookup returns CDR1 MNHEY and CDR2 SVGAGI. The CDR3: CASRTSWSATYEQYF. Written as DNA, the CDR3 is TGTGCCAGCAGAACTAGCTGGAGTGCCACCTACGAGCAGTACTTC.

Turning to this clonotype: A read error may produce the germline difference seen at one junction end. This chain joins TRBV11-2 and TRBJ2-5; D may be TRBD1 (5 bases). The germline V gene encodes CDR1 SGHAT and CDR2 FQNNGV. CDR3 size: 14 residues. The CDR3 nucleotides are TGTGTCAGCAGCTTAGGTCAGGGTGTAGAGGCCCAGTACTTC. It yields the protein CVSSLGQGVEAQYF.

A word on this clonotype: A junction end diverges from the germline sequence, so it may reflect a read error. This sequence joins TRBV29-1 and TRBJ2-7, with TRBD2 as a possible D gene (5 bases). Germline V gene sequence: CDR1 SQVTM, CDR2 ANQGSEA. This CDR3 has 12 residues. DNA of the CDR3: TGCATGGTGGAGGTGCAGAGCTACAAGCAGTACTTC. The encoded protein is CMVEVQSYKQYF.

To note about this clonotype: A much larger clone differs by one base, so this may be a read error. The V and J genes are TRBV20-1 and TRBJ2-6; TRBD1 is a possible D gene (6 bases). CDR1 and CDR2 from the germline V gene are DFQATT and SNEGSKA (reference sequence). V lost 0 bases and J lost 3, with 12 bases in between. The CDR3 contains 16 residues. CDR3 in DNA: TGCAGTGCTAGAGACATGACAGGATTTGGGGCCAACGTCCTGACTTTC. It is translated as CSARDMTGFGANVLTF.

DNA for the CDR3: TGTGCCATCAGTGACACGGGAGTGGTCACCGGGGAGCTGTTTTTT. This translates into CAISDTGVVTGELFF. The chain carries TRBV10-3 and TRBJ2-2; maybe TRBD2 (6 bases). Germline V gene lookup returns CDR1 ENHRY and CDR2 SYGVKD. This CDR3 comprises 15 residues. Deletions cut 3 bases from V and 4 bases from J, with 12 bases between.

The table lists this clonotype with many counts. V and J are TRBV4-1 and TRBJ1-1, with D hard to call. CDR3 length: 14 amino acids. Trimming pared 4 bases from V and 1 base from J, leaving 10 bases between. Germline-derived CDR1 and CDR2 are MGHRA and YSYEKL. CDR3: CASSPAAPNTEAFF. The CDR3, as DNA: TGCGCCAGCAGCCCCGCCGCTCCGAACACTGAAGCTTTCTTT.

This chain joins TRBV6-2 or TRBV6-3 and TRBJ2-5; TRBD1 agrees at 8 bases. The V gene's germline CDR1 is MNHEY and CDR2 SVGEGT. This CDR3 contains 15 residues. V trimming: 1 base; J trimming: 4 bases; junction bases outside the gene matches: 5. The CDR3 nucleotides are TGTGCCAGCAGTTACTACAGGGGGGTGGGAGAGACCCAGTACTTC. This codes for CASSYYRGVGETQYF.

This clonotype has a count of ten or more. The rearrangement links TRBV20-1 to TRBJ2-7; D uncertain. The length of the CDR3 is 15 residues. Looked up from germline, CDR1 is DFQATT and CDR2 is SNEGSKA (reference sequence). Trimming pared 0 bases from V and 0 bases from J, leaving 12 bases between. The CDR3 sequence is CSARDLDSSSYEQYF. The CDR3 DNA reads TGCAGTGCTAGAGATCTAGACTCCTCCTCCTACGAGCAGTACTTC.

On this clonotype: Mismatch with germline at one junction end may stem from a read error. CDR3 coding DNA: TGTGCCAGCAGCCTCGGACAGGGGATCGCTGGGGCCAACGTGCTGACTTTC. Translating gives CASSLGQGIAGANVLTF. The chain couples TRBV3-1 to TRBJ2-6, with 9 bases that match TRBD1. The CDR3 has 17 residues. Germline lookup yields CDR1 LGHDT and CDR2 YNNKEL (reference sequence).

In its sample, this clonotype ranks as medium-sized. The CDR3 region is CASSQGTGNPYGYTF. The CDR3 nucleotides read TGTGCCAGCAGCCAAGGGACAGGGAACCCCTATGGCTACACCTTC. The chain is built from TRBV4-2 and TRBJ1-2; 8 bases align to TRBD1. V shed 1 base and J 4 bases; nucleotides not matched to a gene: 5. The CDR3 is made up of 15 amino acids. Germline V gene sequence: CDR1 LGHNA, CDR2 YNFKEQ.

As to this clonotype: This may be a read error: a much more frequent sequence differs by one nucleotide. This chain uses TRBV24-1 with TRBJ2-5; the D is unclear. The CDR3 contains 14 residues. CDR1 and CDR2 from the germline V gene are KGHDR and SFDVKD. CDR3 nucleotide sequence: TGTGCCACCAGTGATAAGTTCCCCCAAGCGACCCAGTACTTC. Translating it yields CATSDKFPQATQYF.